These T cell receptor beta chains were read from a single sample in a study of cytomegalovirus exposure and HLA in healthy donors. Some clones are missing from TCRdb's copy, which holds only in-frame ones; the method was immunoSEQ multiplex PCR. The table has 130,000 or so clones, about 9.1% seen once; the top ten hold approximately 7.5%. Sequenced: PBMCs. The source is a woman in her thirties or forties in good health and CMV-seropositive. The CDR3 runs from the conserved cysteine through the conserved F or W. A D gene is named only where the DNA matches it firmly. Rows may omit the clone size; those that give it use once, few, many or a size class.

clone size,J gene,V gene,D gene,CDR3 DNA,CDR3 protein
few,TRBJ1-2,TRBV27,TRBD1,TGTGCCAGCAGTCCCTCCGGGACAGGGGGCCTTTATTACACCTTC,CASSPSGTGGLYYTF
-,TRBJ2-2,TRBV7-9,TRBD2,TGTGCCAGCAGCTCGGCGGGGGAGAACACCGGGGAGCTGTTTTTT,CASSSAGENTGELFF
-,TRBJ1-4,TRBV7-7,TRBD1,TGTGCCAGCAGCAAAGGACAGGGTCCTAATGAAAAACTGTTTTTT,CASSKGQGPNEKLFF
-,TRBJ1-4,TRBV5-6,-,TGTGCCAGCAGCTTGTGGGGGCGAGGTGAAAAACTGTTTTTT,CASSLWGRGEKLFF
-,TRBJ2-7,TRBV29-1,TRBD1,TGCAGCGTTACTAATCCCCGACAGGGATCGGGGGAGCAGTACTTC,CSVTNPRQGSGEQYF
-,TRBJ2-2,TRBV5-1,TRBD1,TGCGCCAGCAGCCTTCAGGGGGCTTCGAACACCGGGGAGCTGTTTTTT,CASSLQGASNTGELFF
few,TRBJ1-5,TRBV5-1,TRBD1,TGCGCCAGCAGCTTGGAGGGACAGCGGAATCAGCCCCAGCATTTT,CASSLEGQRNQPQHF
-,TRBJ2-1,TRBV5-1,TRBD2,TGCGCCAGCAGTTCAACACTAGCGGGGTCCTACAATGAGCAGTTCTTC,CASSSTLAGSYNEQFF
few,TRBJ2-7,TRBV18,-,TGTGCCAGCTCACCACCCGGAGGGTTTGGGTACGAGCAGTACTTC,CASSPPGGFGYEQYF
few,TRBJ2-7,TRBV7-7,-,TGTGCCACCCTCAATTGGGACTCGGATTCCTACGAGCAGTACTTC,CATLNWDSDSYEQYF
few,TRBJ1-6,TRBV27,-,TGTGCCAGCAGAAGCGGGGGCGGCAATTCACCCCTCCACTTT,CASRSGGGNSPLHF
-,TRBJ1-5,TRBV6-1,TRBD1,TGTGCCAGCAGTACCGGGACAGGGCCCAATCAGCCCCAGCATTTT,CASSTGTGPNQPQHF
few,TRBJ1-2,TRBV19,-,TGTGCCAGTAGTATAGATAGGAGCGAGACAGCTAACTATGGCTACACCTTC,CASSIDRSETANYGYTF
-,TRBJ1-1,TRBV13,-,TGTGCCAGCAGCCGGTCCCGGGTAGGGGCCTGGAAAGAACTAAGAGAAGCTTTCTTT,CASSRSRVGAWKELREAFF
-,TRBJ1-3,TRBV7-9,-,TGTGCCAGCACCGACACCTTCTCTGGAAACACCATATATTTT,CASTDTFSGNTIYF
-,TRBJ1-1,TRBV5-1,TRBD1,TGCGCCAGCACCCGGTTTCCGGGACAGGGGGACACTGAAGCTTTCTTT,CASTRFPGQGDTEAFF
few,TRBJ2-1,TRBV13,-,TGTGCCAGCAGCTTAGAGGCTAGGAGGAATGAGCAGTTCTTC,CASSLEARRNEQFF
-,TRBJ2-6,TRBV4-1,-,TGCGCCAGCAGCCAGGGGCAGGGGTCTGGGGCCAACGTCCTGACTTTC,CASSQGQGSGANVLTF
-,TRBJ2-7,TRBV2,TRBD1,TGTGCCAGCAACAGGGGGCAGTACGAGCAGTACTTC,CASNRGQYEQYF
-,TRBJ2-7,TRBV11-3,TRBD1,TGTGCCAGCAGCCCCGGACAGGGAAACGAGCAGTACTTC,CASSPGQGNEQYF
few,TRBJ1-1,TRBV2,-,TGTGCCAGCATTGGGACAGAAGCTTTCTTT,CASIGTEAFF
-,TRBJ1-6,TRBV14,TRBD1,TGTGCCAGCAGCCACCCCCGACAGGGGCTTAATTCACCCCTCCACTTT,CASSHPRQGLNSPLHF